The 20 T cell receptor beta chains listed next were all sequenced from one sample in a study of early T cells in non-severe SARS-CoV-2 infection (dated by TCRdb to about 2021). Library preparation employed 5' RACE. The sequencing machine was a NextSeq 500. TCRdb reworked the public reads: Q25 trimming with fastp, MiXCR clone assembly, productive beta chains retained. For every CDR3 protein sequence, its rows merge into one entry that carries the most common genes and DNA. Across this sample there are about 80,000 distinct CDR3 sequences, with around 12% seen only once. The ten largest account for around 15% of the sample. The sequences come from whole blood, collected at baseline. The receptors here all came from an adult who was a healthcare worker with PCR-confirmed SARS-CoV-2 infection or an uninfected control (not recorded which). The donor label of this sample is uncertain.

This sequence joins TRBV12-3 or TRBV12-4 and TRBJ1-2; D ambiguous. The CDR3 runs to 13 residues. Trimming left V 6 bases short and J 4 bases short, with 12 bases between. DNA of the CDR3: TGTGCCAGCAGGGCCGCCGGCGGCTATGGCTACACCTTC. This codes for CASRAAGGYGYTF.

There are a few counts of this clonotype. The chain carries TRBV12-3 or TRBV12-4 and TRBJ2-3; 10 nucleotides align to TRBD2. Losses at the gene ends were 6 bases for V and 2 bases for J; bases not matched to a gene: 5. CDR3 size: 15 residues. The CDR3 DNA follows: TGTGCCAGCAGCTTTAGCGGGGGGCTCACAGATACGCAGTATTTT. Residues: CASSFSGGLTDTQYF.

This clonotype was seen a handful of times. This sequence joins TRBV20-1 and TRBJ2-1; 7 nucleotides line up with TRBD2. The germline V gene has CDR1 DFQATT and CDR2 SNEGSKA (reference sequence). V gave up 0 bases and J gave up 3 bases; unmatched junction bases: 5. The CDR3 is 15 amino acids. The CDR3 DNA sequence: TGCAGTGCTAGAGAGACTAGCTGGGTCTACAATGAGCAGTTCTTC. Residues: CSARETSWVYNEQFF.

The rearrangement links TRBV25-1 to TRBJ1-5, with D hard to call. There are 13 residues in the CDR3. Trimming left V 3 bases short and J 4 bases short, with 7 bases between. Germline CDR1 reads MGHDK; CDR2 reads SYGVNS. In DNA form, the CDR3 reads TGTGCCAGCAGTGAGGGCTTTAATCAGCCCCAGCATTTT. Its translation is CASSEGFNQPQHF.

CDR3 loop: CASSSPRVRLAGATSYNEQFF. The CDR3 coding sequence is TGTGCCAGCAGTTCACCCAGGGTGAGGCTAGCGGGGGCCACCTCCTACAATGAGCAGTTCTTC. This chain links TRBV12-3 or TRBV12-4 with TRBJ2-1, with 10 positions matching TRBD2. J gave up 0 bases and V 4 bases, and 18 bases lay outside the gene matches. This CDR3 contains 21 residues.

In this sample, this clonotype turned up a few times. V gene TRBV27 combines with J gene TRBJ2-5; 7 bases line up with TRBD1. This CDR3 is built from 13 residues. V shed 6 bases, J shed 6 bases, and the junction held 7 bases outside the gene matches. CDR1 is MNHEY, CDR2 SMNVEV, per germline (reference sequence). The CDR3 sequence is CASSQGGAKTQYF. The CDR3 nucleotides read TGTGCCAGCAGCCAAGGGGGCGCGAAGACCCAGTACTTC.

The chain couples TRBV7-8 to TRBJ2-1, with a weak D call TRBD2 (5 bases). CDR1 SGHVS and CDR2 FQNEAQ come from the germline V gene. The CDR3 has 13 amino acids. V lost 7 bases and J lost 10, with 17 bases in between. The CDR3 loop reads CASIPGGGTEQFF. The CDR3 DNA reads TGTGCCAGCATCCCCGGAGGAGGCACCGAGCAGTTCTTC. The whole variable domain, filled in from reference TRBV7-8 and TRBJ2-1, reads GAGVSQSPRYKVAKRGQDVALRCDPISGHVSLFWYQQALGQGPEFLTYFQNEAQLDKSGLPSDRFFAERPEGSVSTLKIQRTQQEDSAVYLCASIPGGGTEQFFGPGTRLTVL.

V gene TRBV6-5 combines with J gene TRBJ2-2, with 7 nucleotides matching TRBD2. The V segment lost 7 bases and the J segment 5 bases; nucleotides outside the gene matches: 7. The CDR3 totals 14 residues. Germline V gene data show CDR1 as MNHEY and CDR2 as SVGAGI. As DNA, the CDR3 is TGTGCCAGCAATCTGGGGGGGAGTACCGGGGAGCTGTTTTTT. Translating it yields CASNLGGSTGELFF.

This clonotype showed up many times. This chain links TRBV4-2 with TRBJ2-2; D is possibly TRBD1 (6 bases). The germline CDR1 and CDR2 sequences are LGHNA and YNFKEQ. CDR3 length: 16 amino acids. Deletions cut 3 bases from V and 1 base from J, with 12 bases between. CDR3 in DNA: TGTGCCAGCAGCCATGGTCCGGGACAGAACACCGGGGAGCTGTTTTTT. Protein sequence: CASSHGPGQNTGELFF.

The rearrangement links TRBV12-3 or TRBV12-4 to TRBJ2-7; D gene uncertain. The CDR3 extends over 11 amino acids. Trimming removed 11 bases from V and 7 bases from J, with 15 bases in between. CDR3 loop: CACEASGEQYF. CDR3 sequence (DNA): TGTGCCTGCGAAGCCTCTGGAGAGCAGTACTTC.

The rearrangement uses TRBV7-6 and TRBJ2-2; D is perhaps TRBD2 (5 bases). With 5 bases removed from V and 2 bases from J, the gap between germline ends came to 15 bases. Looked up from germline, CDR1 is SGHVS and CDR2 is FNYEAQ. This CDR3 is built from 16 residues. The CDR3 bases are TGTGCCAGCAGCCCCGGCGGGTATCGAAACACCGGGGAGCTGTTTTTT. Protein: CASSPGGYRNTGELFF.

This chain links TRBV5-6 with TRBJ1-4; a weak D match, TRBD1 (6 bases). The germline CDR1 and CDR2 sequences are SGHDT and YYEEEE. Trimming took 3 bases from V and 10 from J, leaving 10 bases between them. The CDR3 is made up of 12 amino acids. Here the CDR3 DNA reads TGTGCCAGCAGCTCCGGACAGTTAAAACTGTTTTTT. Protein sequence: CASSSGQLKLFF.

This clonotype was recorded many times. The chain is built from TRBV4-1 and TRBJ1-5; D remains ambiguous. The CDR3 has 15 amino acids. From germline, CDR1 is MGHRA and CDR2 YSYEKL. The V gene lost 0 bases and the J gene lost 0 bases, with 6 bases spanning the gap. The chain's CDR3 is CASSQEGLSNQPQHF. CDR3 DNA sequence: TGCGCCAGCAGCCAAGAGGGTCTTAGCAATCAGCCCCAGCATTTT.

This clonotype was observed a few times. The chain is built from TRBV10-3 and TRBJ1-1, with TRBD1 identical over 9 bases. Per germline, CDR1 ENHRY and CDR2 SYGVKD. This CDR3 is 14 amino acids long. With V trimmed by 6 bases and J by 1 base, 3 bases remained unmatched. CDR3 DNA: TGTGCCATCAGGATACAGGGGGCGAACACTGAAGCTTTCTTT. It is translated as CAIRIQGANTEAFF.

This clonotype has more than one count but fewer than ten. The chain joins TRBV9 to TRBJ2-1, with D hard to call. Germline V lookup: CDR1 SGDLS, CDR2 YYNGEE. With 0 bases removed from V and 11 bases from J, the gap between germline ends came to 9 bases. The CDR3 spans 12 residues. CDR3 amino acids: CASSVAERQQFF. Here the CDR3 DNA reads TGTGCCAGCAGCGTAGCAGAAAGACAGCAGTTCTTC.

This clonotype was picked up a small number of times. The gene calls are TRBV7-2 and TRBJ2-2; 9 nucleotides agree with TRBD2. CDR3 size: 15 residues. Germline CDR1 reads SGHTA; CDR2 reads FQGNSA. V was pared by 5 bases and J by 5 bases, with 6 bases of the junction left unmatched. CDR3 bases: TGTGCCAGCAGCCCAGCCCTAGCGGGAACCGGGGAGCTGTTTTTT. Protein: CASSPALAGTGELFF.

The V call is TRBV9, the J call TRBJ1-2; 9 bases are shared with TRBD1. Looked up from germline, CDR1 is SGDLS and CDR2 is YYNGEE. After removal of 0 bases from V and 6 bases from J, the junction contained 3 bases not matched to a gene. The CDR3 length is 14 residues. The CDR3 DNA follows: TGTGCCAGCAGCGTAGGAACAGGGGGCAATGGCTACACCTTC. This translates into CASSVGTGGNGYTF.

This clonotype was seen ten or more times. This chain uses TRBV9 with TRBJ2-3; perhaps TRBD1 as D (5 bases). The CDR3 spans 13 residues. Per the germline V gene, CDR1 is SGDLS and CDR2 is YYNGEE. Trimming shortened V by 4 bases and J by 5 bases, and 11 bases separated the two germline ends. The DNA of the CDR3 is TGTGCCAGCAGCCCACAGGTGGGAGATACGCAGTATTTT. Translating gives CASSPQVGDTQYF.

There are many counts of this clonotype. This chain links TRBV4-3 with TRBJ1-1, with D maybe TRBD1 (6 bases). The CDR3 length is 15 residues. V dropped 5 bases and J dropped 1 base, with 14 bases sitting between them. CDR1 is LGHNA and CDR2 is YSLEER in the germline V gene. CDR3 in DNA: TGCGCCAGCAGCGCGTGGGGGGGCCCGAACACTGAAGCTTTCTTT. Its protein product is CASSAWGGPNTEAFF.

The chain carries TRBV10-3 and TRBJ2-5, with TRBD2 matching over 8 bases. V shed 7 bases and J 4 bases; nucleotides not matched to a gene: 8. This CDR3 has 14 residues. CDR1 and CDR2 (germline): ENHRY, SYGVKD. In DNA, the CDR3 is TGTGCCATCAATCGGGAGGGCGCTCGAGAGACCCAGTACTTC. Protein sequence: CAINREGARETQYF.